This passage covers 21 T cell receptor beta chains from one sample sequenced in a study of monozygotic twins with inflammatory bowel disease. Following a re-call of the 5' RACE reads, TCRdb has one entry per CDR3 protein and lacks DNA. This sample's table has 80,000 or so distinct CDR3 sequences. The material sequenced was blood. Source of these receptors: a human donor with ulcerative colitis or Crohn's disease, or a healthy co-twin of an affected twin (not recorded which).

V gene TRBV27 combines with J gene TRBJ2-5; without DNA, the TCRdb call of TRBD2 cannot be checked. The length of the CDR3 is 15 residues. The germline V gene has CDR1 MNHEY and CDR2 SMNVEV (reference sequence). The CDR3 sequence is CASSLLGATRETQYF.

This chain joins TRBV21-1 and TRBJ1-3. TRBV21-1 is a pseudogene locus. The CDR3 runs 18 residues. CDR3 protein: CASSKSRFLLISGNTIYF.

V and J are TRBV5-1 and TRBJ2-1; TCRdb's D call of TRBD2 is untestable without DNA. CDR3 size: 14 residues. CDR1 and CDR2 (germline): SGHRS, YFSETQ. The CDR3 sequence: CASSLLWRDAEQFF.

The V gene is TRBV5-5, the J gene TRBJ1-2; TCRdb selects TRBD1, and the lack of DNA leaves this call unchecked. Germline values: CDR1 SGHKS, CDR2 YYEKEE (reference sequence). The CDR3 totals 14 residues. CDR3 in amino acids: CASRGTQGNYGYTF.

This rearrangement joins TRBV5-1 to TRBJ2-7; TCRdb selects TRBD1, and the lack of DNA leaves this call unchecked. This CDR3 region has 14 residues. CDR1 and CDR2 (germline): SGHRS, YFSETQ. The CDR3 is CASSLVTGHYEQYF.

The J gene is TRBJ2-7, the V gene TRBV7-6; TCRdb designates TRBD1, a call that cannot be tested without DNA. The germline CDR1 and CDR2 sequences are SGHVS and FNYEAQ. The CDR3 runs to 12 residues. This CDR3 is CASSLGPREQYF.

The rearrangement joins TRBV2 to TRBJ1-5; the D call of TRBD1 rests on TCRdb alone, since no DNA is present to check it. This CDR3 is 15 amino acids long. Germline loops: CDR1 SNHLY, CDR2 FYNNEI. The CDR3 region is CASSEARVGNQPQHF.

V is TRBV2 and J is TRBJ2-1; the D call of TRBD1 rests on TCRdb alone, since no DNA is present to check it. The CDR3 is 16 amino acids. Germline V gene data show CDR1 as SNHLY and CDR2 as FYNNEI. The CDR3 reads CASSVEGARLVDEQFF.

This chain joins TRBV7-2 and TRBJ2-1. Germline CDR1 and CDR2: SGHTA and FQGNSA. The CDR3 extends over 14 amino acids. This CDR3 reads CASSLFTDDNEQFF.

J is TRBJ1-5 and V is TRBV20-1; TCRdb names TRBD1, which stays unverified in the absence of DNA. CDR3 length: 13 residues. CDR1 and CDR2 (germline): DFQATT, SNEGSKA (reference sequence). The CDR3 sequence is CSAIYRGNQPQHF.

This chain connects TRBV7-9 to TRBJ2-1; TCRdb selects TRBD1, and the lack of DNA leaves this call unchecked. Germline V lookup: CDR1 SEHNR, CDR2 FQNEAQ (reference sequence). The CDR3 length is 14 residues. The CDR3 sequence is CASNPGNGYNEQFF.

V and J are TRBV11-2 and TRBJ1-1; no DNA is available, so the TRBD1 call from TCRdb remains unchecked. This CDR3 spans 20 amino acids. CDR1 is SGHAT and CDR2 is FQNNGV in the germline V gene. This CDR3 reads CASSLDHDDREERVNTEAFF.

V and J are TRBV12-3 or TRBV12-4 and TRBJ1-1; TCRdb lists TRBD1, though no DNA is available to test this call. This CDR3 has 15 residues. The CDR3 here is CASSPTGPRGTEAFF.

The chain is built from TRBV5-1 and TRBJ1-4; TCRdb designates TRBD1, a call that cannot be tested without DNA. Germline assignment: CDR1 SGHRS and CDR2 YFSETQ. This CDR3 region has 13 residues. This CDR3 reads CASSPGLNEKLFF.

The chain recombines TRBV11-2 with TRBJ2-3; there is no DNA to check the TCRdb D call of TRBD2. The CDR3 has 20 residues. Germline V gives CDR1 SGHAT, CDR2 FQNNGV. This CDR3 reads CASSLRAAGTIPLGTDTQYF.

The chain is built from TRBV7-9 and TRBJ2-7; TCRdb's D call, TRBD1, is unchecked because there is no DNA. The CDR3 covers 16 residues. Germline V CDR1 and CDR2: SEHNR, FQNEAQ (reference sequence). Here the CDR3 reads CASSLANRGEGYEQYF.

The genes are TRBV20-1 and TRBJ1-3; TCRdb's D call, TRBD1, is unchecked because there is no DNA. CDR1 is DFQATT and CDR2 is SNEGSKA in the germline V gene (reference sequence). The CDR3 is 14 amino acids. This CDR3 is CSAKGGRAGNTIYF.

This chain's CDR3 is CASSRTDPNEQFF. The rearrangement uses TRBV18 and TRBJ2-1; TCRdb calls TRBD1, which cannot be checked without DNA. Germline V CDR1 and CDR2: KGHSH, LQKENI. The CDR3 consists of 13 residues.

The V call is TRBV5-1, the J call TRBJ2-3; TCRdb's D call, TRBD1, is unchecked because there is no DNA. This CDR3 has 15 residues. CDR1 is SGHRS, CDR2 YFSETQ, per germline. CDR3 loop: CASSLGQGAGDTQYF.

The chain links TRBV3-1 to TRBJ1-2; the TCRdb call, TRBD1, lacks DNA for checking. CDR1 is LGHDT and CDR2 is YNNKEL in the germline V gene (reference sequence). CDR3 length: 13 residues. CDR3 in amino acids: CASSRQGTEGYTF. Filled out from reference TRBV3-1 and TRBJ1-2, the complete variable domain reads DTAVSQTPKYLVTQMGNDKSIKCEQNLGHDTMYWYKQDSKKFLKIMFSYNNKELIINETVPNRFSPKSPDKAHLNLHINSLELGDSAVYFCASSRQGTEGYTFGSGTRLTVV.

The chain carries TRBV27 and TRBJ1-3; as DNA is missing, the TRBD1 call by TCRdb cannot be tested. In germline, CDR1 is MNHEY, CDR2 SMNVEV (reference sequence). This CDR3 has 15 residues. Here the CDR3 reads CASSRGGSSGNTIYF.